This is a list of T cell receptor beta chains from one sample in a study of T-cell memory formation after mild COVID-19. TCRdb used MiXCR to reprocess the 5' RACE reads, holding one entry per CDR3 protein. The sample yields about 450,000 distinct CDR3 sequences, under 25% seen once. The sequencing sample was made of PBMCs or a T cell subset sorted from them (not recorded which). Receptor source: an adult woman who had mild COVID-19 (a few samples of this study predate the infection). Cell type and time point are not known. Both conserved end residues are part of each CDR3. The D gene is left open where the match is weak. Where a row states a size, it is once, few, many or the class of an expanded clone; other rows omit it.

CDR3 DNA: TGTGCCAGCAGCTCCTACTTCGGTCCGGAGCACTACGAGCAGTACTTC
CDR3 protein: CASSSYFGPEHYEQYF
CDR3 length: 16
V gene: TRBV7-6
J gene: TRBJ2-7
D gene: .
clone size: many

CDR3 DNA: TGTGCCAGCAGCGTAGGGGTAGGGAACACTGAAGCTTTCTTT
CDR3 protein: CASSVGVGNTEAFF
CDR3 length: 14
V gene: TRBV9
J gene: TRBJ1-1
D gene: .
clone size: few

CDR3 DNA: TGTGCCAGCAGCCCTCGACAGGCCTCTAGCACAGATACGCAGTATTTT
CDR3 protein: CASSPRQASSTDTQYF
CDR3 length: 16
V gene: TRBV9
J gene: TRBJ2-3
D gene: .
clone size: .

CDR3 DNA: TGTGCCAGCAGCTGGGCCGGGGGGAGATATAGCAATCAGCCCCAGCATTTT
CDR3 protein: CASSWAGGRYSNQPQHF
CDR3 length: 17
V gene: TRBV5-5
J gene: TRBJ1-5
D gene: .
clone size: .

CDR3 DNA: .
CDR3 protein: CISVSEAPDRERNEKLFF
CDR3 length: 18
V gene: TRBV7-5
J gene: TRBJ1-4
D gene: .
clone size: .

CDR3 DNA: TGTGCCAGCAGCTTAGATTCTGCGCGGGGGGACCAAGAGACCCAGTACTTC
CDR3 protein: CASSLDSARGDQETQYF
CDR3 length: 17
V gene: TRBV11-2
J gene: TRBJ2-5
D gene: TRBD2
clone size: many

CDR3 DNA: TGCAGCGTTGTTGAGGGAGTAAGCTACAATGAGCAGTTCTTC
CDR3 protein: CSVVEGVSYNEQFF
CDR3 length: 14
V gene: TRBV29-1
J gene: TRBJ2-1
D gene: .
clone size: .

CDR3 DNA: TGTGCCAGCAGTCACGGGACTAGCGGGATCCCTCAACCCTACGAGCAGTACTTC
CDR3 protein: CASSHGTSGIPQPYEQYF
CDR3 length: 18
V gene: TRBV12-3/TRBV12-4
J gene: TRBJ2-7
D gene: TRBD2
clone size: few

CDR3 DNA: TGTGCCAGCAGCTTTCCACAGAGTTTCTATGGCTACACCTTC
CDR3 protein: CASSFPQSFYGYTF
CDR3 length: 14
V gene: TRBV7-2
J gene: TRBJ1-2
D gene: .
clone size: .

CDR3 DNA: TGCAGTGCTAGGGACAGTTTAGCGGGAGGTCCCTACAATGAGCAGTTCTTC
CDR3 protein: CSARDSLAGGPYNEQFF
CDR3 length: 17
V gene: TRBV20-1
J gene: TRBJ2-1
D gene: TRBD2
clone size: once

CDR3 DNA: TGTGCCAGCAGCAACACCGACAGCCTTGGGGATGAGCAGTTCTTC
CDR3 protein: CASSNTDSLGDEQFF
CDR3 length: 15
V gene: TRBV28
J gene: TRBJ2-1
D gene: .
clone size: few

CDR3 DNA: TGTGCCAGCAGTTCACTAGCGGGAGAAGCAGATACGCAGTATTTT
CDR3 protein: CASSSLAGEADTQYF
CDR3 length: 15
V gene: TRBV12-3/TRBV12-4
J gene: TRBJ2-3
D gene: TRBD2
clone size: .

CDR3 DNA: TGTGCCAGCAGCTCGAGGGGGGGTAACGGCAATGAGCAGTTCTTC
CDR3 protein: CASSSRGGNGNEQFF
CDR3 length: 15
V gene: TRBV11-3
J gene: TRBJ2-1
D gene: .
clone size: few

CDR3 DNA: TGTGCCAGCAGCTTAGCAAGTGCGGTACAAGAGACCCAGTACTTC
CDR3 protein: CASSLASAVQETQYF
CDR3 length: 15
V gene: TRBV7-6
J gene: TRBJ2-5
D gene: .
clone size: many

CDR3 DNA: TGTGCCATCAGTTGGACGGATAGCAATCAGCCCCAGCATTTT
CDR3 protein: CAISWTDSNQPQHF
CDR3 length: 14
V gene: TRBV10-3
J gene: TRBJ1-5
D gene: .
clone size: .

CDR3 DNA: TGTGCCAGCAGCCAGGCAGGGGGCTATGGCTACACCTTC
CDR3 protein: CASSQAGGYGYTF
CDR3 length: 13
V gene: TRBV14
J gene: TRBJ1-2
D gene: TRBD1
clone size: few

CDR3 DNA: TGTGCCAGCAGTTTCTTACAACAGGGTTCGAACACTGAAGCTTTCTTT
CDR3 protein: CASSFLQQGSNTEAFF
CDR3 length: 16
V gene: TRBV12-3/TRBV12-4
J gene: TRBJ1-1
D gene: .
clone size: .

CDR3 DNA: TGTGCCAGCAGCTTAGGACAGGAGGGCTATGGCTACACCTTC
CDR3 protein: CASSLGQEGYGYTF
CDR3 length: 14
V gene: TRBV7-2
J gene: TRBJ1-2
D gene: .
clone size: .

CDR3 DNA: TGCAGTGCTAGTCCCAGGGTAACGGATACGCAGTATTTT
CDR3 protein: CSASPRVTDTQYF
CDR3 length: 13
V gene: TRBV20-1
J gene: TRBJ2-3
D gene: .
clone size: .

CDR3 DNA: TGCAGTGCTAGAGTCGTTCCTTTGTGGGGCAATGAAAAACTGTTTTTT
CDR3 protein: CSARVVPLWGNEKLFF
CDR3 length: 16
V gene: TRBV20-1
J gene: TRBJ1-4
D gene: .
clone size: .

CDR3 DNA: TGTGCCAGCAGTTTCATCGGGACAGTGTACAATGAGCAGTTCTTC
CDR3 protein: CASSFIGTVYNEQFF
CDR3 length: 15
V gene: TRBV12-3/TRBV12-4
J gene: TRBJ2-1
D gene: TRBD1
clone size: few

CDR3 DNA: TGTGCCAGCAGCTTCGATGGAAGTGGTCAGCCCCAGCATTTT
CDR3 protein: CASSFDGSGQPQHF
CDR3 length: 14
V gene: TRBV7-9
J gene: TRBJ1-5
D gene: .
clone size: .

CDR3 DNA: TGCAGTGCGCGGACTAGCGGGGGCCCCGGCGTATACAATGAGCAGTTCTTC
CDR3 protein: CSARTSGGPGVYNEQFF
CDR3 length: 17
V gene: TRBV20-1
J gene: TRBJ2-1
D gene: TRBD2
clone size: few

CDR3 DNA: TGTGCCAGCAGCTTAAGATCGAAGGATTTGGGCACTGAAGCTTTCTTT
CDR3 protein: CASSLRSKDLGTEAFF
CDR3 length: 16
V gene: TRBV7-8
J gene: TRBJ1-1
D gene: .
clone size: few

CDR3 DNA: TGTGCCACCAGTGTAGGTGGGGGCGTTGAGACCCAGTACTTC
CDR3 protein: CATSVGGGVETQYF
CDR3 length: 14
V gene: TRBV24-1
J gene: TRBJ2-5
D gene: .
clone size: .

CDR3 DNA: TGTGCCAGCAGTACCCAAAGCGGGAGTACCTACGAGCAGTACTTC
CDR3 protein: CASSTQSGSTYEQYF
CDR3 length: 15
V gene: TRBV6-1
J gene: TRBJ2-7
D gene: TRBD2
clone size: .

CDR3 DNA: TGTGCCAGCAGCTTAACAAGCGGGATCGGGGACAATGAGCAGTTCTTC
CDR3 protein: CASSLTSGIGDNEQFF
CDR3 length: 16
V gene: TRBV7-9
J gene: TRBJ2-1
D gene: TRBD2
clone size: .

CDR3 DNA: TGCAGTGCTAGAAGCGGCAGGGTAGATTACGAGCAGTACTTC
CDR3 protein: CSARSGRVDYEQYF
CDR3 length: 14
V gene: TRBV20-1
J gene: TRBJ2-7
D gene: .
clone size: .

CDR3 DNA: TGTGCCAGCACTATCGGAGGAAACACTGAAGCTTTCTTT
CDR3 protein: CASTIGGNTEAFF
CDR3 length: 13
V gene: TRBV5-5
J gene: TRBJ1-1
D gene: .
clone size: .